This T cell receptor beta chain was found in a study of graft-versus-host responses after intestinal transplantation. Whole-study context: Transplant types were multivisceral, liver-intestinal, or isolated intestinal. Anti-thymocyte globulin induction was given to all recipients, followed by tacrolimus and steroids for three to four years. Whole-study results and caveats: Among circulating GvH clones, peak levels were associated with early post-transplant declines in HvG clones. Patients with graft-donor T cell macrochimerism had high graft-versus-host to host-versus-graft clonal ratios in allografts.

For this clone: Its matching antigen is unknown.

This table comes from immunoSEQ multiplex PCR, and its TCRdb copy is limited to in-frame clones, with some not included. This sample has around 88,000 clones, with approximately 90% found just once. CDR3 length equals 16 residues. CDR1 GTSNPN and CDR2 SVGIG come from the germline V gene (reference sequence). V shed 3 bases and J 5 bases; nucleotides not matched to a gene: 13. This receptor was obtained from a human donor who was the organ donor for an intestinal transplant. The sequenced sample was unstimulated CD8+ T cells sorted from spleen or lymph node cells, obtained before transplant. The chain links TRBV30 to TRBJ2-1, with 7 bases lining up with TRBD1. CDR3 amino acids: CAWRATWDRTNNEQFF. CDR3 sequence (DNA): TGTGCCTGGAGGGCCACCTGGGACAGAACTAACAATGAGCAGTTCTTC.